The 32 T cell receptor beta chains reported below all come from one sample, sequenced in a study of cytomegalovirus exposure and HLA in healthy donors. PCR primers comprised 60 Vbeta and 13 Jbeta primers. Profiling relied on immunoSEQ multiplex PCR, and the TCRdb table lists in-frame clones only, not all of them. This sample has about 260,000 clones, with about 83% found just once. The sample comprised PBMCs. The receptors stem from a woman aged 40 to 50 in good health and CMV-seropositive.

In this sample, this clone turned up once. This chain joins TRBV5-1 and TRBJ1-2, with 8 bases that match TRBD1. The V and J ends lost 2 bases and 3 bases, in that order; junction bases with no gene match: 6. Germline assignment: CDR1 SGHRS and CDR2 YFSETQ. The CDR3 totals 15 residues. The CDR3 protein is CASSFLATGDYGYTF. CDR3 nucleotides: TGCGCCAGCAGCTTTCTCGCGACAGGGGACTATGGCTACACCTTC.

The chain recombines TRBV28 with TRBJ1-2; no firm D call. V was trimmed by 7 bases and J by 3 bases, leaving 12 bases between them. This CDR3 has 13 residues. Germline-derived CDR1 and CDR2 are MDHEN and SYDVKM. The CDR3 nucleotides are TGTGCCAGCAACGTACATGTGGACTATGGCTACACCTTC. This codes for CASNVHVDYGYTF.

This rearrangement joins TRBV5-1 to TRBJ2-7, with TRBD1 as a possible D gene (6 bases). This CDR3 comprises 12 residues. V was cut by 4 bases and J by 4 bases, with 9 bases left in between. The germline gives CDR1 SGHRS, CDR2 YFSETQ. Here the CDR3 reads CASSLRGYEQYF. The DNA of the CDR3 is TGCGCCAGCAGCCTCAGGGGTTACGAGCAGTACTTC.

This chain joins TRBV6-4 and TRBJ2-3; 9 bases line up with TRBD1. V gave up 8 bases and J gave up 1 base; unmatched junction bases: 7. Germline CDR1 and CDR2: MRHNA and SNTAGT. The CDR3 has 15 residues. CDR3: CASRKQGAGTDTQYF. The CDR3 DNA is TGTGCCAGCCGTAAACAGGGGGCTGGCACAGATACGCAGTATTTT.

DNA of the CDR3: TGTGCCAGCAGCCGGACAGGCCCCACTGAAGCTTTCTTT. Its protein is CASSRTGPTEAFF. The chain recombines TRBV6-1 with TRBJ1-1; TRBD1 agrees at 7 bases. With V trimmed by 6 bases and J by 4 bases, 5 bases remained unmatched. CDR3 size: 13 residues. Per germline, CDR1 MNHNS and CDR2 SASEGT.

The V gene is TRBV27, the J gene TRBJ2-7; 8 bases fit TRBD1. Germline CDR1 reads MNHEY; CDR2 reads SMNVEV (reference sequence). The CDR3 covers 16 residues. Unmatched junction bases numbered 13, after V lost 5 bases and J lost 4 bases. For the CDR3, the DNA is TGTGCCAGCAGTACATGGATCAGGGGGCGTGGGTACGAGCAGTACTTC. This translates into CASSTWIRGRGYEQYF.

V is TRBV19 and J is TRBJ2-6; TRBD2 matches at 10 bases. Germline values: CDR1 LNHDA, CDR2 SQIVND (reference sequence). Trimming removed 3 bases from V and 0 bases from J; junction bases left unmatched: 11. The CDR3 spans 20 residues. The CDR3 DNA follows: TGTGCCAGTAGTATTCGAGGGACTAGCGATATGACCTCTGGGGCCAACGTCCTGACTTTC. This codes for CASSIRGTSDMTSGANVLTF.

This chain connects TRBV30 to TRBJ2-3; D is ambiguous. The CDR3 is 17 amino acids. The V gene lost 1 base and the J gene lost 0 bases, with 17 bases spanning the gap. Germline V lookup: CDR1 GTSNPN, CDR2 SVGIG (reference sequence). CDR3 nucleotide sequence: TGTGCCTGGAGTGCGGGTGGCGCCCGTTCTAGCACAGATACGCAGTATTTT. It specifies CAWSAGGARSSTDTQYF. Together with reference TRBV30 and TRBJ2-3, the CDR3 gives the full variable domain: SQTIHQWPATLVQPVGSPLSLECTVEGTSNPNLYWYRQAAGRGLQLLFYSVGIGQISSEVPQNLSASRPQDRQFILSSKKLLLSDSGFYLCAWSAGGARSSTDTQYFGPGTRLTVL.

The chain is built from TRBV28 and TRBJ2-1, with no clear D. V was trimmed by 3 bases and J by 4 bases, leaving 10 bases between them. This CDR3 region has 14 residues. The germline CDR1 and CDR2 sequences are MDHEN and SYDVKM. The CDR3 spells CASSFSDRYNEQFF. CDR3 in DNA: TGTGCCAGCAGTTTCAGCGACCGATACAATGAGCAGTTCTTC.

V gene TRBV19 combines with J gene TRBJ2-7; 7 positions match TRBD2. The CDR3 sequence is 16 residues long. CDR1 is LNHDA, CDR2 SQIVND, per germline (reference sequence). V was clipped by 3 bases and J by 2 bases; unmatched bases: 10. CDR3 nucleotide sequence: TGTGCCAGTAGTATGTGCAAAGCGGGGACGGCCTACGAGCAGTACTTC. Amino acids: CASSMCKAGTAYEQYF.

This clone occurred a few times. The rearrangement links TRBV18 to TRBJ2-3, with D possibly being TRBD2 (6 bases). The germline V gene has CDR1 KGHSH and CDR2 LQKENI. Between the trimmed V and J ends, which lost 3 bases and 2 bases, there was a span of 12 bases. CDR3 length: 15 residues. The CDR3 nucleotides read TGTGCCAGCTCACCGGGACTGGGAGACACAGATACGCAGTATTTT. Its protein is CASSPGLGDTDTQYF.

CDR3 protein: CASSRLASNEQFF. CDR3 nucleotide sequence: TGTGCCAGCAGCCGACTAGCGTCCAATGAGCAGTTCTTC. This chain links TRBV6-6 with TRBJ2-1, with 8 bases fitting TRBD2. Per the germline V gene, CDR1 is MNHNY and CDR2 is SVGAGI (reference sequence). CDR3 length: 13 residues. Losses at the gene ends were 6 bases for V and 6 bases for J; bases not matched to a gene: 4.

This chain links TRBV6-5 with TRBJ1-3, with 7 bases lining up with TRBD1. The V gene's germline CDR1 is MNHEY and CDR2 SVGAGI. This CDR3 has 16 residues. Trimming at V came to 4 bases and at J to 0 bases, leaving 6 bases not matched to a gene. The CDR3 reads CASSFSQGHSGNTIYF. DNA for the CDR3: TGTGCCAGCAGTTTCTCACAGGGGCACTCTGGAAACACCATATATTTT.

This clone showed up just a few times. The rearrangement joins TRBV19 to TRBJ2-1; D is uncertain. CDR1 and CDR2 from the germline V gene are LNHDA and SQIVND (reference sequence). Trimming took 4 bases from V and 2 from J, leaving 12 bases between them. This CDR3 has 15 amino acids. The DNA of the CDR3 is TGTGCCAGTAGTAATCTTAGCACTGCCTACAATGAGCAGTTCTTC. This sequence encodes CASSNLSTAYNEQFF. Full variable domain (outside the CDR3, taken from reference TRBV19 and TRBJ2-1): DGGITQSPKYLFRKEGQNVTLSCEQNLNHDAMYWYRQDPGQGLRLIYYSQIVNDFQKGDIAEGYSVSREKKESFPLTVTSAQKNPTAFYLCASSNLSTAYNEQFFGPGTRLTVL.

The chain couples TRBV5-1 to TRBJ2-2; 8 positions agree with TRBD1. Germline V gene sequence: CDR1 SGHRS, CDR2 YFSETQ. The junction had 6 bases not matched to a gene; V was cut back by 5 bases and J by 0 bases. CDR3 length: 16 amino acids. CDR3 loop: CASRPGTGANTGELFF. In DNA form, the CDR3 reads TGCGCCAGCAGGCCCGGGACAGGCGCGAACACCGGGGAGCTGTTTTTT. The entire variable domain, with the rest obtained from reference TRBV5-1 and TRBJ2-2, is as follows: KAGVTQTPRYLIKTRGQQVTLSCSPISGHRSVSWYQQTPGQGLQFLFEYFSETQRNKGNFPGRFSGRQFSNSRSEMNVSTLELGDSALYLCASRPGTGANTGELFFGEGSRLTVL.

The V call is TRBV28, the J call TRBJ1-5; 9 positions match TRBD1. CDR1 MDHEN and CDR2 SYDVKM come from the germline V gene. The V gene end was trimmed by 10 bases and the J gene end by 1 base; junction bases not matched to a gene: 8. CDR3 length equals 15 residues. The CDR3 DNA reads as TGTGCCATCAAGGGGGGGACAGGGAGCAATCAGCCCCAGCATTTT. This encodes CAIKGGTGSNQPQHF.

This clone was recorded once. The chain has TRBV28 and TRBJ2-7; TRBD1 aligns across 8 bases. The V gene's germline CDR1 is MDHEN and CDR2 SYDVKM. With 6 bases clipped from V and 8 bases from J, the junction kept 12 bases outside the gene matches. This CDR3 has 14 amino acids. Written as DNA, the CDR3 is TGTGCCAGCAGGAGGACAGGGTTCAATCTCCAGCAGTACTTC. This encodes CASRRTGFNLQQYF.

The chain carries TRBV30 and TRBJ1-2, with 8 bases matching TRBD1. CDR3 length equals 15 residues. V dropped 0 bases and J dropped 8; count of bases not matched to a gene: 11. From germline, CDR1 is GTSNPN and CDR2 SVGIG (reference sequence). The CDR3: CAWSVPRTGTRGYTF. CDR3 DNA sequence: TGTGCCTGGAGTGTACCCCGGACAGGGACGCGCGGCTACACCTTC. The variable domain in full, with the rest retrieved from reference TRBV30 and TRBJ1-2, is SQTIHQWPATLVQPVGSPLSLECTVEGTSNPNLYWYRQAAGRGLQLLFYSVGIGQISSEVPQNLSASRPQDRQFILSSKKLLLSDSGFYLCAWSVPRTGTRGYTFGSGTRLTVV.

V usage is TRBV7-9 and J usage is TRBJ2-7, with TRBD2 matching 8 bases. CDR3 length: 13 residues. Germline V gives CDR1 SEHNR, CDR2 FQNEAQ (reference sequence). Unmatched junction bases numbered 5, after V lost 5 bases and J lost 5 bases. The CDR3 protein is CASSPRTSNEQYF. CDR3 nucleotide sequence: TGTGCCAGCAGCCCACGGACTAGCAACGAGCAGTACTTC.

The chain has TRBV7-2 and TRBJ1-1, with D maybe TRBD1 (6 bases). Germline V gives CDR1 SGHTA, CDR2 FQGNSA. The CDR3 spans 16 residues. V was trimmed by 5 bases and J by 0 bases, leaving 16 bases between them. The CDR3 DNA follows: TGTGCCAGCAGCCCAGGGGACGGATACATGAACACTGAAGCTTTCTTT. Its protein is CASSPGDGYMNTEAFF.

CDR3 nucleotide sequence: TGTGCCAGCAGCAAAATAGCGGGAGGGGACAATGAGCAGTTCTTC. Translating it yields CASSKIAGGDNEQFF. The chain joins TRBV21-1 to TRBJ2-1; the listed D gene, TRBD2, was not tested against the DNA. TRBV21-1 is described as a pseudogene. CDR3 size: 15 residues.

This clone appeared a single time. V and J are TRBV6-5 and TRBJ1-2, with 7 positions matching TRBD1. V lost 8 bases and J lost 4; bases outside the gene matches: 4. Germline lookup yields CDR1 MNHEY and CDR2 SVGAGI. The CDR3 length is 12 residues. The CDR3 DNA reads TGTGCCAGCTCTGACAGGGCCTATGGCTACACCTTC. Its protein is CASSDRAYGYTF.

The V gene is TRBV7-2, the J gene TRBJ1-6, with D uncertain. The CDR3 length is 15 residues. The germline V gene encodes CDR1 SGHTA and CDR2 FQGNSA. Trimming shortened V by 5 bases and J by 10 bases, and 18 bases separated the two germline ends. This CDR3 reads CASSTLWGRGSPLHF. In DNA, the CDR3 is TGTGCCAGCAGCACATTGTGGGGAAGAGGGTCACCCCTCCACTTT.

The chain uses TRBV19 and TRBJ2-7; no clear D. V was clipped by 1 base and J by 4 bases, with 11 bases between them. CDR3 length equals 14 residues. The germline gives CDR1 LNHDA, CDR2 SQIVND (reference sequence). In DNA, the CDR3 is TGTGCCAGTAGTATAGCTCCCTCGTCGTACGAGCAGTACTTC. The encoded protein is CASSIAPSSYEQYF. The entire variable domain, with the rest obtained from reference TRBV19 and TRBJ2-7, is as follows: DGGITQSPKYLFRKEGQNVTLSCEQNLNHDAMYWYRQDPGQGLRLIYYSQIVNDFQKGDIAEGYSVSREKKESFPLTVTSAQKNPTAFYLCASSIAPSSYEQYFGPGTRLTVT.

This chain uses TRBV19 with TRBJ1-5; TRBD1 is a possible D gene (5 bases). Trimming removed 1 base from V and 10 bases from J, with 14 bases in between. Germline lookup yields CDR1 LNHDA and CDR2 SQIVND (reference sequence). This CDR3 region has 14 residues. This CDR3 is CASSIVQDPRPQHF. The CDR3 DNA is TGTGCCAGTAGTATAGTACAGGACCCTCGCCCCCAGCATTTT.

The chain has TRBV30 and TRBJ2-3; perhaps TRBD2 as D (5 bases). The length of the CDR3 is 14 residues. Germline V gene data show CDR1 as GTSNPN and CDR2 as SVGIG (reference sequence). V gave up 3 bases and J gave up 2 bases, with 12 bases separating them. The CDR3 reads CAWSPDSPTDTQYF. CDR3 DNA: TGTGCCTGGAGCCCGGACTCACCCACAGATACGCAGTATTTT.

The rearrangement uses TRBV4-3 and TRBJ2-7; 8 nucleotides match TRBD2. This CDR3 region has 17 residues. Trimming at V came to 1 base and at J to 2 bases, leaving 10 bases not matched to a gene. Germline CDR1 reads LGHNA; CDR2 reads YSLEER. The CDR3 sequence is CASSQAQASGLAYEQYF. In DNA form, the CDR3 reads TGCGCCAGCAGCCAAGCACAGGCTAGCGGGTTAGCCTACGAGCAGTACTTC.

The rearrangement joins TRBV15 to TRBJ2-5, with unresolved D. CDR1 and CDR2 (germline): LNHNV, YYDKDF (reference sequence). This CDR3 is built from 13 residues. V gave up 5 bases and J gave up 3 bases, with 10 bases separating them. In DNA form, the CDR3 reads TGTGCCACCAGCCATAGAAGTAAAGAGACCCAGTACTTC. Translated, it gives CATSHRSKETQYF.

V is TRBV19 and J is TRBJ2-1; a possible D gene is TRBD1 (6 bases). The CDR3 is 14 residues long. CDR1 is LNHDA and CDR2 is SQIVND in the germline V gene (reference sequence). Trimming took off 2 bases at V and 9 bases at J, with 14 bases between the two ends. The CDR3 coding sequence is TGTGCCAGTAGTATAACGCCAGGGGTAAGTGAGCAGTTCTTC. Translation gives CASSITPGVSEQFF.

V and J are TRBV18 and TRBJ2-7, with TRBD1 as a possible D gene (5 bases). V lost 4 bases, J lost 4 bases, and 14 bases lay in between. This CDR3 is 14 amino acids long. Looked up from germline, CDR1 is KGHSH and CDR2 is LQKENI. In DNA form, the CDR3 reads TGTGCCAGCTCACGTGACAGATGGCCTTACGAGCAGTACTTC. Its translation: CASSRDRWPYEQYF.

DNA for the CDR3: TGTGCCAGCGGTCCGGGACAGGGCCCAACTAATGAAAAACTGTTTTTT. It specifies CASGPGQGPTNEKLFF. The J gene is TRBJ1-4, the V gene TRBV14; 9 positions agree with TRBD1. The CDR3 has 16 residues. The trim removed 8 bases at V and 0 bases at J, leaving 7 bases unmatched. The V gene's germline CDR1 is SGHDN and CDR2 FVKESK. The entire variable domain, with the rest obtained from reference TRBV14 and TRBJ1-4, is as follows: EAGVTQFPSHSVIEKGQTVTLRCDPISGHDNLYWYRRVMGKEIKFLLHFVKESKQDESGMPNNRFLAERTGGTYSTLKVQPAELEDSGVYFCASGPGQGPTNEKLFFGSGTQLSVL.

This clone was seen more than once but under ten times. The V gene is TRBV11-2, the J gene TRBJ2-5, with 12 bases lining up with TRBD2. This CDR3 is 17 amino acids long. Germline V gene data show CDR1 as SGHAT and CDR2 as FQNNGV. J lost 5 bases, V lost 5 bases, and 12 bases had no gene match. CDR3 coding DNA: TGTGCCAGCAGCCCTGGACTAGCGGGAATGGTGGTTGAGACCCAGTACTTC. Protein sequence: CASSPGLAGMVVETQYF.